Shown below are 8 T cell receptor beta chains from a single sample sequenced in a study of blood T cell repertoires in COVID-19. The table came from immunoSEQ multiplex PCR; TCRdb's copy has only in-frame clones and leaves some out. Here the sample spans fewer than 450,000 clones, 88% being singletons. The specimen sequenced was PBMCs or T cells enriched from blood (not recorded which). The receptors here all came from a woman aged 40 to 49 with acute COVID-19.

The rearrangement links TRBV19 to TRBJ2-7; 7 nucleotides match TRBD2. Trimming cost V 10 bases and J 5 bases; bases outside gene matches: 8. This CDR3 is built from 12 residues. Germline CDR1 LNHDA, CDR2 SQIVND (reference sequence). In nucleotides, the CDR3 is TGTGCCACCACCAATCGGGGGGACGAGCAGTACTTC. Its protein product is CATTNRGDEQYF. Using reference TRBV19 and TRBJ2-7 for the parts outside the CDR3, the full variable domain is DGGITQSPKYLFRKEGQNVTLSCEQNLNHDAMYWYRQDPGQGLRLIYYSQIVNDFQKGDIAEGYSVSREKKESFPLTVTSAQKNPTAFYLCATTNRGDEQYFGPGTRLTVT.

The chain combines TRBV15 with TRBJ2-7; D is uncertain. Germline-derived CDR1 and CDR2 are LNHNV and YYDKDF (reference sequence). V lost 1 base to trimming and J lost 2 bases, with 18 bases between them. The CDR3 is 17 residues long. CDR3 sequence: CATSRGPRQVVTYEQYF. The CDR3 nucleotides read TGTGCCACCAGCAGAGGCCCCCGGCAGGTCGTTACCTACGAGCAGTACTTC.

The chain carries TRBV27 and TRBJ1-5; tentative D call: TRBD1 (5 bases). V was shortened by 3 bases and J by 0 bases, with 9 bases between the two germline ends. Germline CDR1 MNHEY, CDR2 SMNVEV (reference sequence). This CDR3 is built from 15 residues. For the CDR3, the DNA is TGTGCCAGCAGTTTCGACAGAGATAGCAATCAGCCCCAGCATTTT. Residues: CASSFDRDSNQPQHF.

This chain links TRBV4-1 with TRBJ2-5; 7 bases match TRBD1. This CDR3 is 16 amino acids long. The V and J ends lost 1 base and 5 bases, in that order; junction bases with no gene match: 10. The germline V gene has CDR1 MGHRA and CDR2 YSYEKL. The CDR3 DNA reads TGCGCCAGCAGCCAAGCGCAGAGGGGGCCGGGGGAGACCCAGTACTTC. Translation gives CASSQAQRGPGETQYF.

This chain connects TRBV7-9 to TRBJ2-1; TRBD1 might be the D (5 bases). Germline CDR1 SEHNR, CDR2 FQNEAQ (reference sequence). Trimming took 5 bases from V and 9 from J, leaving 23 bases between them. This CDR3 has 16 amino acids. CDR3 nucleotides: TGTGCCAGCAGCCGCGGTAGGACAACAAGGACGGGTGAGCAGTTCTTC. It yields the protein CASSRGRTTRTGEQFF.

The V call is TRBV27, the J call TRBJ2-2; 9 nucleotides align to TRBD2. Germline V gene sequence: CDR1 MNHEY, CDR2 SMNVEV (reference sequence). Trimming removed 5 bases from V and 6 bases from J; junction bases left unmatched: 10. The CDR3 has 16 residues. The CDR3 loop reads CASSIPLAGGAGELFF. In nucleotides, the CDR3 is TGTGCCAGCAGTATCCCGCTCGCGGGGGGGGCCGGGGAGCTGTTTTTT.

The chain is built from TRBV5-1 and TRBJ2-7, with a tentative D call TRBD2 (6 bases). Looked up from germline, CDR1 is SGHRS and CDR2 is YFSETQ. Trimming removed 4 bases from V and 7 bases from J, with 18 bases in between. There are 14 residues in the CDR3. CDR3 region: CASSAGTPTREQYF. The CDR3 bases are TGCGCCAGCAGCGCCGGGACTCCAACTCGGGAGCAGTACTTC.

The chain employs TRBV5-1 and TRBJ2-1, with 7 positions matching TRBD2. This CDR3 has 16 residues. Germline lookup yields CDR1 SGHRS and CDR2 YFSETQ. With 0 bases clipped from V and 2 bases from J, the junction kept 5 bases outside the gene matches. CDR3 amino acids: CASSLGGSGAYNEQFF. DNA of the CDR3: TGCGCCAGCAGCTTGGGAGGGAGCGGGGCCTACAATGAGCAGTTCTTC. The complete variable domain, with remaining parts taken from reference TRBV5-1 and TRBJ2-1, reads KAGVTQTPRYLIKTRGQQVTLSCSPISGHRSVSWYQQTPGQGLQFLFEYFSETQRNKGNFPGRFSGRQFSNSRSEMNVSTLELGDSALYLCASSLGGSGAYNEQFFGPGTRLTVL.